These 32 T cell receptor beta chains were sequenced from one sample in a study of shared T cell receptors in the human thymus. Assay used: immunoSEQ multiplex PCR; TCRdb lists only in-frame clones, some missing. The sample shows hundreds of thousands of clones, over 75% of them seen only once. This sample also belongs to another study, concerning human thymus T cells.

The sequenced sample consisted of thymocytes. These receptors came from a boy under two years old with a congenital heart defect.

Only one count was recorded for this clone. The V and J genes are TRBV10-3 and TRBJ2-1, with TRBD1 matching 9 bases. After removal of 6 bases from V and 4 bases from J, the junction contained 7 bases not matched to a gene. The CDR3 spans 15 residues. Germline V CDR1 and CDR2: ENHRY, SYGVKD. CDR3 in amino acids: CAISAGQGTYNEQFF. The CDR3, as DNA: TGTGCCATCAGCGCGGGACAGGGTACATACAATGAGCAGTTCTTC.

This sequence joins TRBV10-1 and TRBJ2-1; a weak D match, TRBD2 (8 bases). Germline CDR1 WNHNN, CDR2 SYGVQD (reference sequence). V lost 6 bases and J 8 bases, leaving 17 bases between the germline ends. This CDR3 has 14 amino acids. As DNA, the CDR3 is TGCGCCAGCAGCTCCGGGACTAGGGGGCATGAGCAGTTCTTC. Its protein product is CASSSGTRGHEQFF.

J is TRBJ2-2 and V is TRBV30; 8 bases align to TRBD2. After removal of 1 base from V and 5 bases from J, the junction contained 15 bases not matched to a gene. The length of the CDR3 is 18 residues. The germline gives CDR1 GTSNPN, CDR2 SVGIG (reference sequence). The CDR3 DNA is TGTGCCTGGAGTGAAGATGGTTTGCGGGAGGTTGGGACCGGGGAGCTGTTTTTT. It translates to CAWSEDGLREVGTGELFF.

With regard to this clone: An end of the junction does not agree with germline; a read error may underlie this. The gene calls are TRBV2 and TRBJ1-1; 11 nucleotides line up with TRBD1. The CDR3 is made up of 14 amino acids. CDR1 is SNHLY, CDR2 FYNNEI, per germline. The CDR3 DNA reads as TGTGCCAGCAGACAGGGGGACAGGGGGTACGAAGTTTTCTTT. Its translation is CASRQGDRGYEVFF.

This clone appeared once. The rearrangement links TRBV19 to TRBJ1-5; 7 nucleotides align to TRBD1. The CDR3 extends over 16 amino acids. The ends lost 3 bases at V and 2 bases at J; junction bases unmatched: 7. From germline, CDR1 is LNHDA and CDR2 SQIVND (reference sequence). The CDR3 region is CASSIRTGEGNQPQHF. CDR3 sequence (DNA): TGTGCCAGTAGTATTCGGACAGGAGAGGGCAATCAGCCCCAGCATTTT.

The V gene is TRBV7-9, the J gene TRBJ1-1, with D possibly TRBD1 on 6 matching bases. There are 14 residues in the CDR3. CDR1 is SEHNR and CDR2 is FQNEAQ in the germline V gene (reference sequence). Trimming took off 5 bases at V and 5 bases at J, with 15 bases between the two ends. Here the CDR3 DNA reads TGTGCCAGCAGCCCACAGGGTACTGGGACTGAAGCTTTCTTT. Translation gives CASSPQGTGTEAFF.

The chain has TRBV4-3 and TRBJ2-3; 14 bases line up with TRBD2. V dropped 3 bases and J dropped 5; count of bases not matched to a gene: 13. This CDR3 has 19 residues. Germline V lookup: CDR1 LGHNA, CDR2 YSLEER. The CDR3 bases are TGCGCCAGCAGCCATCGTGGGACTAGCGGGAGAGCGGCAGGAGATACGCAGTATTTT. It codes for CASSHRGTSGRAAGDTQYF.

Details on this clone: An end of the junction does not agree with germline; a read error may underlie this. The chain links TRBV5-6 to TRBJ2-2, with 8 bases lining up with TRBD1. The CDR3 covers 16 residues. Per germline, CDR1 SGHDT and CDR2 YYEEEE. The CDR3 sequence is CASRARQGRNPGELFF. The CDR3, as DNA: TGTGCCAGCAGAGCCCGACAGGGGAGGAACCCCGGGGAGCTGTTTTTT.

This clone was counted a few times. V and J are TRBV6-6 and TRBJ1-2; D is undetermined. In germline, CDR1 is MNHNY, CDR2 SVGAGI (reference sequence). V lost 5 bases to trimming and J lost 5 bases, with 9 bases between them. This CDR3 contains 12 residues. In nucleotides, the CDR3 is TGTGCCAGCAGTGAGGAGTCATATGGCTACACCTTC. Amino acids: CASSEESYGYTF.

The V call is TRBV9, the J call TRBJ2-7, with D possibly being TRBD1 (5 bases). V was cut by 0 bases and J by 0 bases, with 16 bases left in between. The CDR3 covers 17 residues. Per the germline V gene, CDR1 is SGDLS and CDR2 is YYNGEE. In DNA form, the CDR3 reads TGTGCCAGCAGCGTAGCCCAGACAGCATCAAGCTCCTACGAGCAGTACTTC. This sequence encodes CASSVAQTASSSYEQYF.

J is TRBJ2-5 and V is TRBV9, with 7 positions matching TRBD2. V lost 0 bases to trimming and J lost 4 bases; unmatched junction nucleotides: 9. CDR3 length: 16 residues. Germline values: CDR1 SGDLS, CDR2 YYNGEE. CDR3 in DNA: TGTGCCAGCAGCGTAGGAGCCAGGGAGGGTTTAGAGACCCAGTACTTC. Its translation is CASSVGAREGLETQYF.

The chain's CDR3 is CSVEPMGTGDNEQFF. The DNA of the CDR3 is TGCAGCGTTGAACCGATGGGGACAGGGGACAATGAGCAGTTCTTC. The chain links TRBV29-1 to TRBJ2-1, with 10 bases matching TRBD1. CDR3 length: 15 residues. Germline CDR1 SQVTM, CDR2 ANQGSEA. Trimming cost V 2 bases and J 5 bases; bases outside gene matches: 6.

This chain uses TRBV5-1 with TRBJ2-5; D is uncertain. V was trimmed by 1 base and J by 5 bases, leaving 12 bases between them. This CDR3 is 14 amino acids long. The germline CDR1 and CDR2 sequences are SGHRS and YFSETQ. CDR3 residues: CASSLPPLGETQYF. DNA of the CDR3: TGCGCCAGCAGCTTGCCGCCCCTCGGTGAGACCCAGTACTTC.

The table lists this clone with a few counts. The chain employs TRBV5-8 and TRBJ1-5, with 10 bases that match TRBD1. The CDR3 has 19 amino acids. V gave up 4 bases and J gave up 0 bases; unmatched junction bases: 13. In germline, CDR1 is SGHTS, CDR2 YDEGEE. The CDR3 sequence: CASSLRGQGIGYSNQPQHF. Here the CDR3 DNA reads TGTGCCAGCAGCCTGAGGGGACAGGGGATTGGGTATAGCAATCAGCCCCAGCATTTT.

CDR3: CASSSTGYSNQPQHF. CDR3 in DNA: TGTGCCAGCAGTTCAACAGGGTACAGCAATCAGCCCCAGCATTTT. This chain uses TRBV27 with TRBJ1-5; TRBD1 is a possible D gene (6 bases). Germline lookup yields CDR1 MNHEY and CDR2 SMNVEV (reference sequence). The germline V and J ends were trimmed by 4 bases and 1 base, with 11 bases remaining between them. This CDR3 has 15 residues.

The chain uses TRBV15 and TRBJ2-1, with unresolved D. Trimming removed 0 bases from V and 0 bases from J, with 12 bases in between. The CDR3 is made up of 17 amino acids. The V gene's germline CDR1 is LNHNV and CDR2 YYDKDF (reference sequence). Written as DNA, the CDR3 is TGTGCCACCAGCAGAGAGGTTGCGGCTAGCTCCTACAATGAGCAGTTCTTC. Its translation is CATSREVAASSYNEQFF.

The chain recombines TRBV25-1 with TRBJ2-3; 7 bases align to TRBD2. CDR3 length equals 13 residues. Germline V CDR1 and CDR2: MGHDK, SYGVNS. Trimming took 7 bases from V and 1 from J; bases not matched to a gene: 2. CDR3 coding DNA: TGTGCCAGCATAAGCGGGGGCACAGATACGCAGTATTTT. It is translated as CASISGGTDTQYF.

The chain combines TRBV28 with TRBJ2-2, with a tentative D call TRBD1 (6 bases). Trimming pared 1 base from V and 5 bases from J, leaving 11 bases between. This CDR3 region has 15 residues. CDR1 is MDHEN and CDR2 is SYDVKM in the germline V gene. The CDR3 nucleotides read TGTGCCAGCAGTTTATTTCCTCAGGGGACCGGGGAGCTGTTTTTT. This gives the protein CASSLFPQGTGELFF.

This chain joins TRBV5-6 and TRBJ2-2; TRBD2 matches at 7 bases. The V gene's germline CDR1 is SGHDT and CDR2 YYEEEE. Trimming removed 4 bases from V and 8 bases from J; junction bases left unmatched: 23. The CDR3 loop spans 19 amino acids. The CDR3 bases are TGTGCCAGCAGCATAATTTCAGCAGGCGGGGGTTTGTTATCTGGGGAGCTGTTTTTT. This sequence encodes CASSIISAGGGLLSGELFF.

This clone was picked up one time. The chain couples TRBV6-5 to TRBJ2-7, with a tentative D call TRBD1 (6 bases). Germline CDR1 is MNHEY and CDR2 is SVGAGI. Deletions cut 10 bases from V and 3 bases from J, with 19 bases between. The CDR3 is 14 amino acids. CDR3 region: CATQGNKGLYEQYF. The CDR3 nucleotides are TGTGCCACCCAGGGGAATAAGGGGCTCTACGAGCAGTACTTC.

The chain couples TRBV19 to TRBJ2-2; 12 bases map to TRBD2. The length of the CDR3 is 17 residues. Germline V gives CDR1 LNHDA, CDR2 SQIVND (reference sequence). The trim removed 7 bases at V and 4 bases at J, leaving 10 bases unmatched. CDR3 in DNA: TGTGCCAGTATTGGGATGACTAGCGGGAGTTCCACCGGGGAGCTGTTTTTT. This codes for CASIGMTSGSSTGELFF.

The chain combines TRBV9 with TRBJ1-3, with 9 bases fitting TRBD1. Germline CDR1 reads SGDLS; CDR2 reads YYNGEE. J was trimmed by 2 bases and V by 3 bases; bases with no gene match: 12. The CDR3 extends over 18 amino acids. DNA for the CDR3: TGTGCCAGCAGCGCTACCGGGACAGGGAAAAACGCTGGAAACACCATATATTTT. This codes for CASSATGTGKNAGNTIYF.

The chain uses TRBV9 and TRBJ1-1, with TRBD1 matching 7 bases. The CDR3 length is 17 residues. Losses at the gene ends were 0 bases for V and 0 bases for J; bases not matched to a gene: 8. Germline V gives CDR1 SGDLS, CDR2 YYNGEE. The chain's CDR3 is CASSVGIRDSLNTEAFF. CDR3 nucleotide sequence: TGTGCCAGCAGCGTAGGGATTAGGGACAGTTTGAACACTGAAGCTTTCTTT.

J is TRBJ2-7 and V is TRBV27; maybe TRBD1 (6 bases). Trimming stripped 1 base from V and 3 bases from J, with 19 bases between. Germline V gene data show CDR1 as MNHEY and CDR2 as SMNVEV (reference sequence). The CDR3 has 17 amino acids. The CDR3 coding sequence is TGTGCCAGCAGTTTATACTACCGGTTGACAGGTAGCTACGAGCAGTACTTC. Amino acids: CASSLYYRLTGSYEQYF.

The chain employs TRBV7-2 and TRBJ1-1; TRBD1 aligns across 7 bases. Trimming at V came to 5 bases and at J to 3 bases, leaving 15 bases not matched to a gene. Germline V CDR1 and CDR2: SGHTA, FQGNSA. There are 17 residues in the CDR3. The CDR3: CASSRQAQRGRYTEAFF. DNA for the CDR3: TGTGCCAGCAGCCGACAAGCACAAAGGGGGCGGTACACTGAAGCTTTCTTT. The whole variable domain, remainder taken from reference TRBV7-2 and TRBJ1-1, is GAGVSQSPSNKVTEKGKDVELRCDPISGHTALYWYRQSLGQGLEFLIYFQGNSAPDKSGLPSDRFSAERTGGSVSTLTIQRTQQEDSAVYLCASSRQAQRGRYTEAFFGQGTRLTVV.

The gene calls are TRBV15 and TRBJ2-2, with D possibly TRBD2 on 6 matching bases. The ends were cut back, 5 bases at V and 6 bases at J, with 19 bases in the middle. From germline, CDR1 is LNHNV and CDR2 YYDKDF (reference sequence). The CDR3 length is 16 residues. This CDR3 reads CATSGPGEVGAGELFF. The CDR3 bases are TGTGCCACCAGCGGTCCGGGGGAAGTAGGGGCCGGGGAGCTGTTTTTT.

This sequence joins TRBV4-3 and TRBJ2-5, with a tentative D call TRBD1 (5 bases). Germline CDR1 LGHNA, CDR2 YSLEER. This CDR3 is 14 amino acids long. V was pared by 3 bases and J by 2 bases, with 10 bases between. In DNA form, the CDR3 reads TGCGCCAGCAGCCACCGACAGAGACAAGAGACCCAGTACTTC. Translating gives CASSHRQRQETQYF.

The V and J genes are TRBV28 and TRBJ2-2; a possible D gene is TRBD1 (6 bases). CDR1 MDHEN and CDR2 SYDVKM come from the germline V gene. Trimming took off 3 bases at V and 7 bases at J, with 12 bases between the two ends. The CDR3 runs to 14 residues. The CDR3 nucleotides read TGTGCCAGCAGTTTTTGGGGGCAGGGCGGGGAGCTGTTTTTT. It encodes CASSFWGQGGELFF.

The chain couples TRBV6-5 to TRBJ1-2; no definite D call. The CDR3 runs to 14 residues. V shed 2 bases and J shed 3 bases, with 10 bases lying between them. The germline V gene has CDR1 MNHEY and CDR2 SVGAGI. CDR3: CASSYRDKHYGYTF. The CDR3 region has the DNA TGTGCCAGCAGTTACCGCGACAAACACTATGGCTACACCTTC.

The chain joins TRBV5-1 to TRBJ1-2; a possible D gene is TRBD1 (6 bases). Germline V gene data show CDR1 as SGHRS and CDR2 as YFSETQ. V lost 3 bases and J lost 0, with 15 bases in between. The CDR3 is 16 amino acids. The CDR3: CASSYGGLLSNYGYTF. In DNA form, the CDR3 reads TGCGCCAGCAGCTACGGGGGGCTTCTTTCTAACTATGGCTACACCTTC.

This clone was recorded once. This rearrangement joins TRBV9 to TRBJ1-1; TRBD1 is a possible D gene (6 bases). V was trimmed by 4 bases and J by 1 base, leaving 20 bases between them. The germline CDR1 and CDR2 sequences are SGDLS and YYNGEE. The CDR3 loop spans 17 amino acids. DNA of the CDR3: TGTGCCAGCAGCCTTTATGCCCGGGGGGGGCAGAACACTGAAGCTTTCTTT. Its protein is CASSLYARGGQNTEAFF. Together with reference TRBV9 and TRBJ1-1, the CDR3 gives the full variable domain: DSGVTQTPKHLITATGQRVTLRCSPRSGDLSVYWYQQSLDQGLQFLIQYYNGEERAKGNILERFSAQQFPDLHSELNLSSLELGDSALYFCASSLYARGGQNTEAFFGQGTRLTVV.

The chain couples TRBV7-6 to TRBJ1-1; D gene uncertain. There are 16 residues in the CDR3. The V end was cut by 5 bases, the J end by 0 bases, with 16 bases between. Per the germline V gene, CDR1 is SGHVS and CDR2 is FNYEAQ. Here the CDR3 DNA reads TGTGCCAGCAGCCGAGGGAGGACGGTACTGAACACTGAAGCTTTCTTT. As protein: CASSRGRTVLNTEAFF.